The 10 T cell receptor beta chains below all came from one sample that was sequenced in a study of cytomegalovirus exposure and HLA in healthy donors. This PCR relied on a set of 60 Vbeta primers and 13 Jbeta primers. Data came from immunoSEQ multiplex PCR; TCRdb stores just in-frame clones and leaves some out. In the table there are approximately 200,000 clones, 82% of which are singletons. Sequencing was carried out using PBMCs. All receptors come from a boy younger than 10 in good health and CMV-seronegative.

The chain uses TRBV7-9 and TRBJ1-2, with 9 bases matching TRBD1. This CDR3 contains 15 residues. The V gene end was trimmed by 4 bases and the J gene end by 8 bases; junction bases not matched to a gene: 11. Looked up from germline, CDR1 is SEHNR and CDR2 is FQNEAQ (reference sequence). CDR3 sequence reads: CASSWTLGTGKGYTF. The CDR3, as DNA: TGTGCCAGCAGCTGGACTCTTGGGACAGGGAAAGGCTACACCTTC.

Note on this clone: The junction and the germline gene differ at one end; a read error may be behind it. The J gene is TRBJ2-7, the V gene TRBV11-2; D is perhaps TRBD1 (6 bases). Germline-derived CDR1 and CDR2 are SGHAT and FQNNGV. The CDR3 extends over 15 amino acids. CDR3 nucleotides: TGTGCCAGCACCCTAGACTTCAGGGGCTCCGACGAGCAGTACTTC. Translating gives CASTLDFRGSDEQYF.

The chain combines TRBV18 with TRBJ2-5, with 7 bases fitting TRBD2. The J segment lost 0 bases and the V segment lost 4 bases, leaving 8 bases of the junction unmatched. Per the germline V gene, CDR1 is KGHSH and CDR2 is LQKENI. The CDR3 contains 16 residues. CDR3 sequence: CASSQRGVSNQETQYF. The CDR3 DNA sequence: TGTGCCAGCTCACAACGGGGGGTCTCGAACCAAGAGACCCAGTACTTC. Based on the CDR3 plus reference TRBV18 and TRBJ2-5, the full variable domain is NAGVMQNPRHLVRRRGQEARLRCSPMKGHSHVYWYRQLPEEGLKFMVYLQKENIIDESGMPKERFSAEFPKEGPSILRIQQVVRGDSAAYFCASSQRGVSNQETQYFGPGTRLLVL.

The chain recombines TRBV7-2 with TRBJ1-1; weak D call: TRBD1 (6 bases). V lost 1 base to trimming and J lost 4 bases, with 10 bases between them. CDR1 is SGHTA, CDR2 FQGNSA, per germline. The CDR3 has 14 amino acids. The chain's CDR3 is CASSLVGGRTEAFF. CDR3 DNA sequence: TGTGCCAGCAGCTTAGTTGGGGGCCGCACTGAAGCTTTCTTT.

The sample holds one count of this clone. The V gene is TRBV1, the J gene TRBJ2-3; the table's D call, TRBD2, was not checked against the DNA. TRBV1 is designated a pseudogene. CDR3 length: 16 residues. CDR3 amino acids: CTSSRWTSGSTDTQYF. DNA of the CDR3: TGCACCAGCAGCCGGTGGACTAGCGGAAGCACAGATACGCAGTATTTT.

This chain uses TRBV4-3 with TRBJ2-1, with TRBD2 as a possible D gene (7 bases). The germline V gene encodes CDR1 LGHNA and CDR2 YSLEER. V lost 0 bases to trimming and J lost 9 bases, with 12 bases between them. The CDR3 is made up of 14 amino acids. DNA for the CDR3: TGCGCCAGCAGCCAAGATTGGGCGGGGGCTGAGCAGTTCTTC. It is translated as CASSQDWAGAEQFF.

V usage is TRBV6-1 and J usage is TRBJ1-5; D ambiguous. The CDR3 sequence is 14 residues long. V was shortened by 6 bases and J by 2 bases, with 11 bases between the two germline ends. Germline assignment: CDR1 MNHNS and CDR2 SASEGT. CDR3 DNA: TGTGCCAGCAGGGGCCTGTTTCGCAATCAGCCCCAGCATTTT. Translation: CASRGLFRNQPQHF.

The chain joins TRBV7-2 to TRBJ2-3; 10 bases are a match to TRBD2. V gave up 2 bases and J gave up 4 bases; unmatched junction bases: 9. The CDR3 totals 17 residues. Germline CDR1 reads SGHTA; CDR2 reads FQGNSA. The CDR3 sequence: CASSLNRAAGGADTQYF. DNA of the CDR3: TGTGCCAGCAGCTTAAATCGTGCAGCGGGGGGGGCAGATACGCAGTATTTT.

V is TRBV5-4 and J is TRBJ2-7, with 10 positions matching TRBD2. This CDR3 is 15 amino acids long. The junction had 9 bases not matched to a gene; V was cut back by 4 bases and J by 5 bases. Per germline, CDR1 SGHNT and CDR2 YYREEE (reference sequence). This CDR3 reads CASSLERGGPHEQYF. The CDR3 DNA follows: TGTGCCAGCAGCCTAGAGCGGGGGGGGCCCCACGAGCAGTACTTC. Based on the CDR3 plus reference TRBV5-4 and TRBJ2-7, the full variable domain is ETGVTQSPTHLIKTRGQQVTLRCSSQSGHNTVSWYQQALGQGPQFIFQYYREEENGRGNFPPRFSGLQFPNYSSELNVNALELDDSALYLCASSLERGGPHEQYFGPGTRLTVT.

The chain employs TRBV6-1 and TRBJ2-5, with 8 positions matching TRBD2. Losses at the gene ends were 3 bases for V and 1 base for J; bases not matched to a gene: 4. Germline-derived CDR1 and CDR2 are MNHNS and SASEGT. There are 15 residues in the CDR3. The CDR3 region has the DNA TGTGCCAGCAGTGACGGTGCGGGGGGCCAAGAGACCCAGTACTTC. Translation: CASSDGAGGQETQYF.